Listed below are T cell receptor beta chains from one sample, sequenced in a study of T cell responses to AZD1222 COVID-19 vaccine. Some clones are missing from TCRdb's copy, which holds only in-frame ones; the method was immunoSEQ multiplex PCR. Of about 130,000 clones listed, about 87% are singletons. The sequencing here drew on peripheral blood, taken on day 0 of AZD1222 vaccination. The receptor source for this set is an adult in good health. The CDR3 runs from the conserved cysteine through the conserved F or W. Each record gives: clone size, D gene, J gene, V gene, CDR3 DNA, CDR3 protein. The D gene is left open where the match is weak. Clone sizes are given selectively: once, few, many, or a class where the clone is expanded.

clone size: .
D gene: .
J gene: TRBJ1-5
V gene: TRBV18
CDR3 DNA: TGTGCCAGCTCACCCGGCAGGGATCAGCCCCAGCATTTT
CDR3 protein: CASSPGRDQPQHF

clone size: few
D gene: .
J gene: TRBJ1-1
V gene: TRBV12-5
CDR3 DNA: TGTGCTAGTGGTCGGTCCCTGGGGACTGAAGCTTTCTTT
CDR3 protein: CASGRSLGTEAFF

clone size: .
D gene: .
J gene: TRBJ2-5
V gene: TRBV20-1
CDR3 DNA: TGCAGTGCTGACGGGGAGACCCAGTACTTC
CDR3 protein: CSADGETQYF

clone size: .
D gene: .
J gene: TRBJ2-1
V gene: TRBV6-4
CDR3 DNA: TGTGCCAGCAGTGAGGAAGCGCTAGGTTGGAATGAGCAGTTCTTC
CDR3 protein: CASSEEALGWNEQFF

clone size: .
D gene: TRBD1
J gene: TRBJ1-2
V gene: TRBV28
CDR3 DNA: TGTGCCAGCAGACAAACAGGGGTCTATGGCTACACCTTC
CDR3 protein: CASRQTGVYGYTF

clone size: .
D gene: .
J gene: TRBJ2-7
V gene: TRBV25-1
CDR3 DNA: TGTGCCAGCGGGGACATTTCCTACGAGCAGTACTTC
CDR3 protein: CASGDISYEQYF

clone size: once
D gene: .
J gene: TRBJ1-6
V gene: TRBV5-4
CDR3 DNA: TGTGCCAGCAGCTTGGGCAGACTGCGATCTGGGACACCCCTCCACTTT
CDR3 protein: CASSLGRLRSGTPLHF

clone size: .
D gene: TRBD2
J gene: TRBJ2-1
V gene: TRBV5-6
CDR3 DNA: TGTGCCAGCAGCTCACCGACTAGCGGGTACAATGAGCAGTTCTTC
CDR3 protein: CASSSPTSGYNEQFF

clone size: .
D gene: .
J gene: TRBJ2-5
V gene: TRBV4-2
CDR3 DNA: TGTGCCAGCAGCCAAGCGAATCCTTTCCAGGGATCTACAAAAGAGACCCAGTACTTC
CDR3 protein: CASSQANPFQGSTKETQYF

clone size: .
D gene: .
J gene: TRBJ1-2
V gene: TRBV4-3
CDR3 DNA: TGCGCCAGCAGCCAAGCACCTCACTATGGCTACACCTTC
CDR3 protein: CASSQAPHYGYTF

clone size: .
D gene: .
J gene: TRBJ1-5
V gene: TRBV12-3/TRBV12-4
CDR3 DNA: TGTGCCAGCAGCACAGGGTTTCAGCCCCAGCATTTT
CDR3 protein: CASSTGFQPQHF

clone size: .
D gene: .
J gene: TRBJ1-2
V gene: TRBV6-1
CDR3 DNA: TGTGCCAGCAGTGAAAGAGGGAGCTATGGCTACACCTTC
CDR3 protein: CASSERGSYGYTF

clone size: .
D gene: .
J gene: TRBJ1-3
V gene: TRBV29-1
CDR3 DNA: TGCAGCGTTGAAGATCAGCGGGGGCGAAACACCATATATTTT
CDR3 protein: CSVEDQRGRNTIYF

clone size: few
D gene: .
J gene: TRBJ1-2
V gene: TRBV3-1/TRBV3-2
CDR3 DNA: TGTGCCAGCAGCCAAAACGACAGATATGGCTACACCTTC
CDR3 protein: CASSQNDRYGYTF

clone size: .
D gene: .
J gene: TRBJ1-6
V gene: TRBV5-6
CDR3 DNA: TGTGCCAGCAGCTTGGGTCGCAGGGGCGGTGGGTCCTATAATTCACCCCTCCACTTT
CDR3 protein: CASSLGRRGGGSYNSPLHF

clone size: .
D gene: .
J gene: TRBJ1-6
V gene: TRBV12-5
CDR3 DNA: TGTGCTAGTGGTCCCGACTTGGGGGCAGGGTCACCCCTCCACTTT
CDR3 protein: CASGPDLGAGSPLHF

clone size: .
D gene: TRBD2
J gene: TRBJ2-1
V gene: TRBV24-1
CDR3 DNA: TGTGCCACCAGTGATTCTCCGGGACTAGCGGGAGAAAGGACCTACAATGAGCAGTTCTTC
CDR3 protein: CATSDSPGLAGERTYNEQFF

clone size: .
D gene: TRBD1
J gene: TRBJ2-1
V gene: TRBV3-1/TRBV3-2
CDR3 DNA: TGTGCCAGCAGCCCGGACAGGTCCTACAATGAGCAGTTCTTC
CDR3 protein: CASSPDRSYNEQFF

clone size: .
D gene: .
J gene: TRBJ1-1
V gene: TRBV28
CDR3 DNA: TGTGCCAGCAGCTTCGGGGGCGGCGGTGAAACTGAAGCTTTCTTT
CDR3 protein: CASSFGGGGETEAFF

clone size: .
D gene: TRBD1
J gene: TRBJ2-2
V gene: TRBV3-1/TRBV3-2
CDR3 DNA: TGTGCCAGCAGCCAAGGGGGGACAGGGATGGTCGGGGAGCTGTTTTTT
CDR3 protein: CASSQGGTGMVGELFF

clone size: .
D gene: TRBD1
J gene: TRBJ1-4
V gene: TRBV4-3
CDR3 DNA: TGCGCCAGCAGCCAAGATCTGACAGGGAATCTTGCAACTAATGAAAAACTGTTTTTT
CDR3 protein: CASSQDLTGNLATNEKLFF

clone size: .
D gene: TRBD2
J gene: TRBJ2-7
V gene: TRBV29-1
CDR3 DNA: TGCAGCGCCGGGACTAGCGGTTTCTACGAGCAGTACTTC
CDR3 protein: CSAGTSGFYEQYF

clone size: .
D gene: .
J gene: TRBJ1-1
V gene: TRBV18
CDR3 DNA: TGTGCCAGCTCACCGAACGACATGCCAACGAGGGCTTTCTTT
CDR3 protein: CASSPNDMPTRAFF

clone size: .
D gene: .
J gene: TRBJ1-4
V gene: TRBV2
CDR3 DNA: TGTGCCAGCAGTGGCGCTCTGACAGGTTATAATGAAAAACTGTTTTTT
CDR3 protein: CASSGALTGYNEKLFF

clone size: .
D gene: .
J gene: TRBJ1-1
V gene: TRBV29-1
CDR3 DNA: TGCAGCGTTGAAGAAGGGGAGGCCACTGAAGCTTTCTTT
CDR3 protein: CSVEEGEATEAFF

clone size: .
D gene: .
J gene: TRBJ1-3
V gene: TRBV19
CDR3 DNA: TGTGCCAGTAGTATCGGCCGAAGCTCTGGAAACACCATATATTTT
CDR3 protein: CASSIGRSSGNTIYF

clone size: .
D gene: .
J gene: TRBJ2-2
V gene: TRBV11-2
CDR3 DNA: TGTGCCAGCAGCTCCACGGGTGTCGGGGAGCTGTTTTTT
CDR3 protein: CASSSTGVGELFF

clone size: .
D gene: TRBD1
J gene: TRBJ1-1
V gene: TRBV7-3
CDR3 DNA: TGTGCCAGCATCGTGCAAGACAGGGGGAGAGGCACTGAAGCTTTCTTT
CDR3 protein: CASIVQDRGRGTEAFF

clone size: .
D gene: .
J gene: TRBJ2-1
V gene: TRBV5-1
CDR3 DNA: TGCGCCAGCAGCTGGGACTCCTACGGCAATGAGCAGTTCTTC
CDR3 protein: CASSWDSYGNEQFF

clone size: .
D gene: .
J gene: TRBJ2-7
V gene: TRBV29-1
CDR3 DNA: TGCAGCGTTGGGCAGGGGGGGGACGAGCAGTACTTC
CDR3 protein: CSVGQGGDEQYF

clone size: .
D gene: .
J gene: TRBJ1-5
V gene: TRBV4-1
CDR3 DNA: TGCGCCAGCAGCCAAAGGGGAGGCAATCAGCCCCAGCATTTT
CDR3 protein: CASSQRGGNQPQHF